This TCR beta chain was retrieved from a study of CD8 T cells in ankylosing spondylitis. It was by quantitative 5'-RACE with molecular barcodes that TCR beta libraries were made. MiXCR, run by TCRdb on the 5' RACE reads, gives a single entry per CDR3 protein. Among under 150,000 distinct CDR3 sequences listed, approximately 17% were seen once. This clonotype came up a few times. Its antigen is unidentified. Findings of the study overall: Disease-linked clones proved CD8+ and comparatively uncommon in peripheral blood. Clones tied to disease were said to be significantly enriched in matched ankylosing spondylitis synovial fluid. One TCR beta motif, made up of seven to nine highly homologous variants, appeared characteristic of ankylosing spondylitis blood. Reactive arthritis synovial fluid and blood were previously reported to contain some motif variants.

The sequenced sample was blood, either unsorted or a sorted T cell fraction (not recorded which). The sequence was obtained from a male donor with ankylosing spondylitis.

The CDR3 region is CASSMQARQGVRYEQYF. Here the CDR3 DNA reads TGTGCCAGCAGCATGCAGGCCCGGCAGGGTGTTCGGTACGAGCAGTACTTC. The chain links TRBV13 to TRBJ2-7, with a possible D match to TRBD1 (5 bases). The CDR3 is 17 amino acids. Germline V CDR1 and CDR2: PRHDT, FYEKMQ (reference sequence). V shed 5 bases and J shed 4 bases, with 24 bases lying between them.